This TCR beta chain was sequenced in a study of human T cells and chemical hapten exposure. TCRdb used MiXCR to reprocess the RACE reads, holding one entry per CDR3 protein. The sample contains 250,000 or so distinct CDR3 sequences, 7% to 10% of which appear only once. The time point denotes: pre-sensitization, week 0. Treatment: therapeutic diphenylcyclopropenone sensitization with weekly scalp DPC. V was pared by 2 bases and J by 4 bases, with 11 bases between. The CDR3 is made up of 14 amino acids. Germline assignment: CDR1 SQVTM and CDR2 ANQGSEA. This clonotype was counted many times. This sequence joins TRBV29-1 and TRBJ2-2; either TRBD1 or TRBD2 may supply D (6 bases each). The sample here was whole blood, taken in connection with sensitization to the hapten diphenylcyclopropenone (DPC). The clonotype comes from a middle-aged woman with alopecia areata. Some clones in this sample may be carry-over from other donors' samples. CDR3 nucleotide sequence: TGCAGCGTTGAACGGGGGCCAACCACCGGGGAGCTGTTTTTT. Protein sequence: CSVERGPTTGELFF.